These 16 T cell receptor beta chains were all obtained from the same sample, sequenced in a study of T cells in Graves' hyperthyroidism and ophthalmopathy. Using RNA transcripts as the source, TCR beta CDR3 regions were amplified. In the first-round RT-PCR of the TCR CDR3, the HTBI primer set was used. TCRdb reprocessed the multiplex PCR reads via MiXCR and lists one record per CDR3 protein. The sample contains around 620,000 distinct CDR3 sequences, 12% to 15% of which appear only once. Sequenced: blood. These receptors were obtained from a woman under 30 with Graves' ophthalmopathy.

This rearrangement joins TRBV18 to TRBJ1-2, with 7 bases fitting TRBD1. CDR1 and CDR2 (germline): KGHSH, LQKENI. This CDR3 spans 14 amino acids. With 6 bases clipped from V and 3 bases from J, the junction kept 7 bases outside the gene matches. CDR3: CASSRFDRDYGYTF. The CDR3 DNA follows: TGTGCCAGCTCTCGCTTCGACAGGGACTATGGCTACACCTTC.

This clonotype appeared many times. The J gene is TRBJ1-4, the V gene TRBV28, with D maybe TRBD1 (5 bases). CDR3 length: 16 residues. V was trimmed by 5 bases and J by 3 bases, leaving 16 bases between them. CDR1 is MDHEN and CDR2 is SYDVKM in the germline V gene. The CDR3 coding sequence is TGTGCCAGCAGTACGGGACTGGGGCTGGCTAATGAAAAACTGTTTTTT. Residues: CASSTGLGLANEKLFF.

This clonotype was picked up many times. This chain connects TRBV2 to TRBJ2-7; D might be TRBD1 or TRBD2, each matching 6 bases. The germline gives CDR1 SNHLY, CDR2 FYNNEI. The CDR3 extends over 13 amino acids. The germline V and J ends were trimmed by 6 bases and 3 bases, with 12 bases remaining between them. In DNA, the CDR3 is TGTGCCAGCAGAGGGGGACTGGGCTACGAGCAGTACTTC. Translation gives CASRGGLGYEQYF.

There are many counts of this clonotype. The V and J genes are TRBV6-6 and TRBJ1-4, with a possible D match to TRBD1 (5 bases). The germline gives CDR1 MNHNY, CDR2 SVGAGI (reference sequence). V was shortened by 2 bases and J by 7 bases, with 11 bases between the two germline ends. CDR3 size: 14 residues. CDR3 nucleotides: TGTGCCAGCAGTTACGGGGGAAAGGGTGAAAAACTGTTTTTT. This sequence encodes CASSYGGKGEKLFF.

The chain links TRBV7-2 to TRBJ2-3; D unresolved. This CDR3 spans 14 amino acids. V was pared by 5 bases and J by 2 bases, with 11 bases between. CDR1 and CDR2 (germline): SGHTA, FQGNSA. As DNA, the CDR3 is TGTGCCAGCAGCCAATTTCTATCCACAGATACGCAGTATTTT. This sequence encodes CASSQFLSTDTQYF.

This clonotype has ten or more counts. V and J are TRBV28 and TRBJ1-1; tentative D call: TRBD1 (6 bases). The CDR3 has 14 amino acids. Germline V gene sequence: CDR1 MDHEN, CDR2 SYDVKM. Trimming removed 7 bases at V and 5 bases at J, with 17 bases between. CDR3 protein: CASTGGARGTEAFF. The CDR3 DNA reads as TGTGCCAGCACTGGGGGGGCGCGAGGAACTGAAGCTTTCTTT.

The genes are TRBV5-6 and TRBJ2-7; D not resolved. This CDR3 spans 15 amino acids. V was cut by 1 base and J by 2 bases, with 13 bases left in between. Germline-derived CDR1 and CDR2 are SGHDT and YYEEEE. CDR3 in amino acids: CASSLLLNGAYEQYF. CDR3 bases: TGTGCCAGCAGCTTGTTGCTGAACGGAGCCTACGAGCAGTACTTC.

This clonotype was counted at least ten times. The chain links TRBV12-3 or TRBV12-4 to TRBJ2-7; D is undetermined. The CDR3 covers 15 residues. Trimming removed 3 bases at V and 2 bases at J, with 14 bases between. The CDR3 DNA reads TGTGCCAGCAGTTTCGCGACGGGCGGAGCCTACGAGCAGTACTTC. Protein sequence: CASSFATGGAYEQYF.

In this sample, this clonotype turned up many times. The chain joins TRBV20-1 to TRBJ2-5, with 10 bases fitting TRBD2. CDR1 and CDR2 (germline): DFQATT, SNEGSKA (reference sequence). V lost 6 bases, J lost 5 bases, and 9 bases stayed unmatched. The CDR3 runs 14 residues. The DNA of the CDR3 is TGCAGTGCCCCAGCGGGAGGGTTGGGCGAGACCCAGTACTTC. This gives the protein CSAPAGGLGETQYF.

This clonotype was seen many times. J is TRBJ1-1 and V is TRBV3-1, with D hard to call. V was cut by 1 base and J by 0 bases, with 9 bases left in between. The CDR3 is made up of 15 amino acids. The germline CDR1 and CDR2 sequences are LGHDT and YNNKEL (reference sequence). CDR3 amino acids: CASSQGLGMNTEAFF. The CDR3 DNA reads as TGTGCCAGCAGCCAAGGGTTGGGTATGAACACTGAAGCTTTCTTT.

V is TRBV6-2 or TRBV6-3 and J is TRBJ2-7; D is unresolved. V shed 0 bases and J shed 10 bases, with 13 bases lying between them. The CDR3 length is 13 residues. Germline assignment: CDR1 MNHEY and CDR2 SVGEGT. The CDR3 bases are TGTGCCAGCAGTTACTCCCTCGGATCGGATCAGTACTTC. It translates to CASSYSLGSDQYF.

This clonotype was counted ten times or more. The chain joins TRBV7-9 to TRBJ1-1; D call uncertain. V lost 3 bases, J lost 2 bases, and 7 bases lay in between. The germline V gene has CDR1 SEHNR and CDR2 FQNEAQ (reference sequence). The CDR3 has 13 amino acids. The CDR3 loop reads CASSFRINTEAFF. CDR3 DNA sequence: TGTGCCAGCAGCTTCCGTATAAACACTGAAGCTTTCTTT.

This clonotype occurred many times. The chain has TRBV20-1 and TRBJ2-1; TRBD2 agrees at 10 bases. Germline V gene data show CDR1 as DFQATT and CDR2 as SNEGSKA (reference sequence). The CDR3 sequence is 15 residues long. After removal of 1 base from V and 3 bases from J, the junction contained 3 bases not matched to a gene. The chain's CDR3 is CSARGTSGDYNEQFF. The DNA of the CDR3 is TGCAGTGCTAGAGGGACTAGCGGTGACTACAATGAGCAGTTCTTC.

The chain is built from TRBV2 and TRBJ1-2; D gene ambiguous. The CDR3 loop spans 12 amino acids. Per germline, CDR1 SNHLY and CDR2 FYNNEI. V lost 4 bases and J 6 bases, leaving 9 bases between the germline ends. The CDR3 loop is CASSGEGNGYTF. Here the CDR3 DNA reads TGTGCCAGCAGTGGGGAAGGGAATGGCTACACCTTC.

This clonotype has a count of ten or more. The chain is built from TRBV12-3 or TRBV12-4 and TRBJ1-1; D might be TRBD1 (5 bases). The V end was cut by 1 base, the J end by 3 bases, with 6 bases between. The CDR3 contains 13 residues. The CDR3 DNA is TGTGCCAGCAGTTTAGTCAGGGACACTGAAGCTTTCTTT. Translating it yields CASSLVRDTEAFF.

Notes on this clonotype: The junction shows a germline mismatch at one end, possibly a read error. This chain connects TRBV6-5 to TRBJ1-5; 7 bases match TRBD1. Germline values: CDR1 MNHEY, CDR2 SVGAGI. The CDR3 has 17 amino acids. CDR3 sequence: CASSYSNRDRGNQPQHF. CDR3 nucleotide sequence: TGTGCCAGCAGTTACTCGAACCGGGACAGAGGTAATCAACCCCAGCATTTT.